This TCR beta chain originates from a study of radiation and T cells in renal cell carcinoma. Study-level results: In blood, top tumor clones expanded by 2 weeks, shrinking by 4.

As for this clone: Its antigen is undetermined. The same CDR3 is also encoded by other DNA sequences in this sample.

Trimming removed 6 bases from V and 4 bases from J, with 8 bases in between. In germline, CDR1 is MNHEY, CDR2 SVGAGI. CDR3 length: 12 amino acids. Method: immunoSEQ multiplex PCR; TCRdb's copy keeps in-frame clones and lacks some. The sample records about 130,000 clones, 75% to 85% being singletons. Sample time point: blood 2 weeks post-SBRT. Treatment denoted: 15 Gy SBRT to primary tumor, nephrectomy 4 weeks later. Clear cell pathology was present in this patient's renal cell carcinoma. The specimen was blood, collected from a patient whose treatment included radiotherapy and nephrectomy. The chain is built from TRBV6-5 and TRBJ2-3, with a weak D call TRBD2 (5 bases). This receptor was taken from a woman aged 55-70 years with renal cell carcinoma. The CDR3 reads CASSRGPDTQYF. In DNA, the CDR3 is TGTGCCAGCAGCAGAGGGCCAGATACGCAGTATTTT.